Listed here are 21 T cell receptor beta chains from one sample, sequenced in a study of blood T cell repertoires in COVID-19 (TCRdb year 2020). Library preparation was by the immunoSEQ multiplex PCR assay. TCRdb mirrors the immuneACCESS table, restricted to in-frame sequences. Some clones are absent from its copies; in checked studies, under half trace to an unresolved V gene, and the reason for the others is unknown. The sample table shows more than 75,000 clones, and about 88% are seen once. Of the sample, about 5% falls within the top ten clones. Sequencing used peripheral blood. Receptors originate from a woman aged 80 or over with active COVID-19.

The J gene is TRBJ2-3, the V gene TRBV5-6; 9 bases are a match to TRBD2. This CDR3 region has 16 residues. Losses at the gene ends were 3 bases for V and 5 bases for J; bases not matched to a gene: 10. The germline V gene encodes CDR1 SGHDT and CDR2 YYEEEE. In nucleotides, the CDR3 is TGTGCCAGCAGCTCCCTAGCGGGACGCAGGAGAGATACGCAGTATTTT. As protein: CASSSLAGRRRDTQYF.

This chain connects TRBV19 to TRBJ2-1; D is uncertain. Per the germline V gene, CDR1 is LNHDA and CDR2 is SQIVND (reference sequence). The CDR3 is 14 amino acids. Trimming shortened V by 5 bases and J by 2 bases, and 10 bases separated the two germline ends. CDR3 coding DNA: TGTGCCAGTAGTCCCAGAGGCACCTACAATGAGCAGTTCTTC. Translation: CASSPRGTYNEQFF.

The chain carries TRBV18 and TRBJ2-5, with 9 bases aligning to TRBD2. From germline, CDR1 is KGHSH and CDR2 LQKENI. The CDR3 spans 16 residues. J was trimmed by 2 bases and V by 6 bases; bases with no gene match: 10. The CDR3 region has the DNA TGTGCCAGCTCTTATGGTCTAGCGGGATGGCAAGAGACCCAGTACTTC. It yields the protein CASSYGLAGWQETQYF.

CDR3 DNA sequence: TGTGCCAGCAGACCGGGACTTGACACAGATACGCAGTATTTT. It is translated as CASRPGLDTDTQYF. This sequence joins TRBV2 and TRBJ2-3; the D gene is possibly TRBD2 (6 bases). Germline CDR1 reads SNHLY; CDR2 reads FYNNEI. V dropped 6 bases and J dropped 2 bases, with 12 bases sitting between them. The CDR3 is made up of 14 amino acids.

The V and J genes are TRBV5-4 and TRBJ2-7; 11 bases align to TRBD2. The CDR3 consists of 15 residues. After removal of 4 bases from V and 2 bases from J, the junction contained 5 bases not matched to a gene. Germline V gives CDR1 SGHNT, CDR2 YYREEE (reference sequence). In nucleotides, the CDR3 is TGTGCCAGCAGCCCCTCTAGCGGGAGGACCTACGAGCAGTACTTC. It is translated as CASSPSSGRTYEQYF.

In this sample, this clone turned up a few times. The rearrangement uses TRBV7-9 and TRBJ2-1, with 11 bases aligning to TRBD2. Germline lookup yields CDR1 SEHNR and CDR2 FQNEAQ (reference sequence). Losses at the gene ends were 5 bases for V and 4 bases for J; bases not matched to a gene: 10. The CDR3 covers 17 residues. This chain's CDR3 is CASSPLGLAARYNEQFF. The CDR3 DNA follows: TGTGCCAGCAGCCCCTTGGGACTAGCGGCCCGATACAATGAGCAGTTCTTC. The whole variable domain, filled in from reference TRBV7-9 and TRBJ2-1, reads DTGVSQNPRHKITKRGQNVTFRCDPISEHNRLYWYRQTLGQGPEFLTYFQNEAQLEKSRLLSDRFSAERPKGSFSTLEIQRTEQGDSAMYLCASSPLGLAARYNEQFFGPGTRLTVL.

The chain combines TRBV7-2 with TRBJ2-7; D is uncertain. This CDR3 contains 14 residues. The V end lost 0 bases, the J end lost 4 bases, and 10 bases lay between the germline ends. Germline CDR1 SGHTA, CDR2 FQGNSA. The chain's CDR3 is CASSLAATQYEQYF. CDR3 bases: TGTGCCAGCAGCTTAGCTGCGACTCAATACGAGCAGTACTTC.

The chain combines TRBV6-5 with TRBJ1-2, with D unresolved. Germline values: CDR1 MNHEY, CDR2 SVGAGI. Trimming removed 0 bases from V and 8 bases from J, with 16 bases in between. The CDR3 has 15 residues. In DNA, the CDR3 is TGTGCCAGCAGTTACTCGAGATCTTTTCCGGAGGGCTACACCTTC. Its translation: CASSYSRSFPEGYTF.

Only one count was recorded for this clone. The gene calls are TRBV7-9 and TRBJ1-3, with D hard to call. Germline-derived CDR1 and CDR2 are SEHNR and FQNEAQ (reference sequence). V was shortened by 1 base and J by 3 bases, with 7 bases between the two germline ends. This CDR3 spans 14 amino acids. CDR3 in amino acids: CASSLVRSGNTIYF. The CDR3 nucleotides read TGTGCCAGCAGCTTAGTCCGGAGTGGAAACACCATATATTTT.

CDR3 coding DNA: TGCGCCAGCAGCTTGGGTGGACTCCAGATCACAGATACGCAGTATTTT. Translated, it gives CASSLGGLQITDTQYF. The V and J genes are TRBV5-1 and TRBJ2-3; weak D call: TRBD2 (5 bases). The CDR3 loop spans 16 amino acids. CDR1 is SGHRS and CDR2 is YFSETQ in the germline V gene. V was pared by 0 bases and J by 2 bases, with 13 bases between.

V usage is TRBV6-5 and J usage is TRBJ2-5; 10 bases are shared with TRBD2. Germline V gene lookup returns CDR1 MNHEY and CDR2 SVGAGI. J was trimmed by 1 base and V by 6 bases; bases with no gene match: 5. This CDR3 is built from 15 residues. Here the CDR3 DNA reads TGTGCCAGCAGGGAGACTAGCGGGTCCCAAGAGACCCAGTACTTC. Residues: CASRETSGSQETQYF.

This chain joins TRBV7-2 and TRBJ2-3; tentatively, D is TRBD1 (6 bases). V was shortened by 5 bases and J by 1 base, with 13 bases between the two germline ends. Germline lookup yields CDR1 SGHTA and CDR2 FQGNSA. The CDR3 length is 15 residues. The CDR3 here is CASSLGGQRTDTQYF. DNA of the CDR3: TGTGCCAGCAGCCTAGGGGGACAACGCACAGATACGCAGTATTTT.

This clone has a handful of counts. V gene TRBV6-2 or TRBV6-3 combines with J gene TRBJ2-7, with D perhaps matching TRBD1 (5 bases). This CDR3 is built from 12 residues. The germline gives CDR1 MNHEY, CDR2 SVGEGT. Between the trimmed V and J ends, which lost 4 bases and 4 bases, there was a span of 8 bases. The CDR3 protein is CASSLQAYEQYF. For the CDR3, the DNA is TGTGCCAGCAGTTTACAGGCGTACGAGCAGTACTTC.

CDR3 amino acids: CASSEPFSGRTDTQYF. The CDR3, as DNA: TGTGCCAGCAGTGAACCCTTTAGCGGGAGGACAGATACGCAGTATTTT. The gene calls are TRBV6-1 and TRBJ2-3; TRBD2 aligns across 10 bases. J lost 3 bases, V lost 2 bases, and 5 bases had no gene match. The germline V gene encodes CDR1 MNHNS and CDR2 SASEGT. The CDR3 runs 16 residues.

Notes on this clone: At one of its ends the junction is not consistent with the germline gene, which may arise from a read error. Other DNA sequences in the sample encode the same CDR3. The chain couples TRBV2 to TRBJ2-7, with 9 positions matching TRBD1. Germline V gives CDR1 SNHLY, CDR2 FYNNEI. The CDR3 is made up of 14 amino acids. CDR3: CASLNGGQGYEQYF. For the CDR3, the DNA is TGTGCCAGCCTAAATGGGGGACAGGGCTACGAGCAGTACTTT.

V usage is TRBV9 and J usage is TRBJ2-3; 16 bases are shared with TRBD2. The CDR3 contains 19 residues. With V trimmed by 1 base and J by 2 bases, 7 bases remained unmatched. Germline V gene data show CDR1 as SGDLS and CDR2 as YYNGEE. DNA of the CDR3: TGTGCCAGCAGCGTACCCCGGGGACTAGCGGGAGGGAACACAGATACGCAGTATTTT. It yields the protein CASSVPRGLAGGNTDTQYF.

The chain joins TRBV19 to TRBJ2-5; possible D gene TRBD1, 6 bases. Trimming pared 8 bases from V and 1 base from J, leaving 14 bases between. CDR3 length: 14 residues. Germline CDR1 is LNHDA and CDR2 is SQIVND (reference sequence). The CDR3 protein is CASGGRPSQETQYF. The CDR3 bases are TGTGCCAGTGGGGGCAGGCCCTCCCAAGAGACCCAGTACTTC.

CDR3 in DNA: TGTGCCAGCAGCCAAAACGCTATAGCGGGAGTCGGTGAGCAGTTCTTC. Translating gives CASSQNAIAGVGEQFF. The chain has TRBV3-1 (or the pseudogene TRBV3-2) and TRBJ2-1, with TRBD2 matching over 9 bases. Germline V lookup: CDR1 LGHDT, CDR2 YNNKEL (reference sequence). J was trimmed by 9 bases and V by 2 bases; bases with no gene match: 11. CDR3 length: 16 amino acids.

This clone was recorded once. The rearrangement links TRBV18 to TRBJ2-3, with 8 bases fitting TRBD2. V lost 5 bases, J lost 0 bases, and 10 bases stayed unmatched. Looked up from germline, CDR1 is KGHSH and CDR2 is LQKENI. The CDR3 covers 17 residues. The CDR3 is CASSSGLGGFSTDTQYF. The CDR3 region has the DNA TGTGCCAGCTCATCGGGACTAGGAGGGTTCAGCACAGATACGCAGTATTTT.

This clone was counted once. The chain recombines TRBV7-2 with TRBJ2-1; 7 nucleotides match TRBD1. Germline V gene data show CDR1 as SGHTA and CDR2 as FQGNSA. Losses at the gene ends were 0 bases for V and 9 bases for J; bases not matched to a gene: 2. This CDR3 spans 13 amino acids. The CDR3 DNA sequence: TGTGCCAGCAGCTTAGCCGAGGGGGCTGAGCAGTTCTTC. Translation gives CASSLAEGAEQFF.

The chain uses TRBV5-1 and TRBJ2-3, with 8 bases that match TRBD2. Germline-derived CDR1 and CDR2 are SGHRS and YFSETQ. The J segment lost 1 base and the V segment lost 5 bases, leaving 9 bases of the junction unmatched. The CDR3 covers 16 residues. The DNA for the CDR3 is TGCGCCAGCAGTGAAGTAGCGGGACCAGGCACAGATACGCAGTATTTT. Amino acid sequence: CASSEVAGPGTDTQYF.